The clone carrying this TCR beta chain was counted between two and nine times. Its antigen is undetermined. This specimen belongs to a study of CD8 T cells in ankylosing spondylitis. Study observations and caveats: Earlier reports found some motif variants in synovial fluid and blood in reactive arthritis. The study identified a TCR beta motif of roughly eight highly homologous variants that appeared characteristic of ankylosing spondylitis blood. Reportedly, disease-linked clones are significantly enriched in ankylosing spondylitis patients' matched synovial fluid. Peripheral blood held disease-linked clones only at relatively low frequency, and these were CD8+.

The CDR3 loop spans 15 amino acids. The germline CDR1 and CDR2 sequences are SEHNR and FQNEAQ (reference sequence). The V and J ends lost 1 base and 6 bases, in that order; junction bases with no gene match: 3. It was by quantitative 5'-RACE with molecular barcodes that TCR beta libraries were made. Each CDR3 protein is one row after TCRdb ran MiXCR on the 5' RACE reads. The sample has about 220,000 distinct CDR3 sequences, 5.5% to 7.5% seen once. The specimen sequenced was blood, either unsorted or a sorted T cell fraction (not recorded which). The chain uses TRBV7-9 and TRBJ1-4, with 9 positions matching TRBD1. The source is a male donor with ankylosing spondylitis. This chain's CDR3 is CASSLVRDRDEKLFF. CDR3 DNA sequence: TGTGCCAGCAGCTTAGTCCGGGACAGGGATGAAAAACTGTTTTTT.